The 12 T cell receptor beta chains listed next were all sequenced from one sample in a study of blood T cell repertoires in COVID-19 (dated by TCRdb to the early 2020s). Library preparation used the immunoSEQ multiplex PCR assay. Not all clones reach the TCRdb copy of this immuneACCESS table, which keeps in-frame sequences only. Checked studies attribute under half of the gap to unresolved V genes and leave the rest unexplained. This sample holds hundreds of thousands of clones; 80% to 90% were observed only once. The ten largest clones take up 1.1% of the sample. The specimen was PBMCs or T cells enriched from blood (not recorded which). The receptors originated from a man aged 25-40 years who had recovered from COVID-19.

The chain carries TRBV7-9 and TRBJ2-3, with unresolved D. The CDR3 length is 14 residues. Germline V CDR1 and CDR2: SEHNR, FQNEAQ (reference sequence). Trimming shortened V by 2 bases and J by 5 bases, and 11 bases separated the two germline ends. The CDR3 sequence: CASSLLAGKDTQYF. The DNA for the CDR3 is TGTGCCAGCAGCTTATTAGCCGGCAAAGATACGCAGTATTTT. The full variable domain, in which reference TRBV7-9 and TRBJ2-3 provide the parts outside the CDR3, is DTGVSQNPRHKITKRGQNVTFRCDPISEHNRLYWYRQTLGQGPEFLTYFQNEAQLEKSRLLSDRFSAERPKGSFSTLEIQRTEQGDSAMYLCASSLLAGKDTQYFGPGTRLTVL.

This chain uses TRBV10-3 with TRBJ2-7; no firm D call. V lost 0 bases to trimming and J lost 3 bases, with 9 bases between them. The CDR3 is made up of 14 amino acids. Germline V gene lookup returns CDR1 ENHRY and CDR2 SYGVKD. The CDR3 sequence: CAISESALNYEQYF. CDR3 DNA: TGTGCCATCAGTGAGTCGGCTCTTAACTACGAGCAGTACTTC.

This clone is a singleton in its sample. The J gene is TRBJ2-5, the V gene TRBV7-3, with D possibly being TRBD2 (5 bases). CDR3 length: 14 residues. With 2 bases removed from V and 1 base from J, the gap between germline ends came to 8 bases. Germline values: CDR1 SGHTA, CDR2 FQGTGA. CDR3 nucleotide sequence: TGTGCCAGCAGCTTAGGAGGCCGCCAAGAGACCCAGTACTTC. Protein: CASSLGGRQETQYF.

The V gene is TRBV19, the J gene TRBJ2-7; 11 nucleotides match TRBD2. This CDR3 contains 15 residues. In germline, CDR1 is LNHDA, CDR2 SQIVND (reference sequence). Trimming removed 3 bases from V and 2 bases from J; junction bases left unmatched: 3. The CDR3 is CASSMGLAVTYEQYF. CDR3 bases: TGTGCCAGTAGTATGGGACTAGCGGTTACCTACGAGCAGTACTTC. Drawing the rest from reference TRBV19 and TRBJ2-7, the complete variable domain is DGGITQSPKYLFRKEGQNVTLSCEQNLNHDAMYWYRQDPGQGLRLIYYSQIVNDFQKGDIAEGYSVSREKKESFPLTVTSAQKNPTAFYLCASSMGLAVTYEQYFGPGTRLTVT.

The chain uses TRBV7-3 and TRBJ2-1; TRBD2 matches at 8 bases. Trimming at V came to 0 bases and at J to 0 bases, leaving 4 bases not matched to a gene. Looked up from germline, CDR1 is SGHTA and CDR2 is FQGTGA. The CDR3 length is 17 residues. Here the CDR3 DNA reads TGTGCCAGCAGCTTAACGGCCGGGACTAGCTCCTACAATGAGCAGTTCTTC. As protein: CASSLTAGTSSYNEQFF.

The gene calls are TRBV12-5 and TRBJ2-3, with a possible D match to TRBD1 (6 bases). Trimming pared 1 base from V and 8 bases from J, leaving 13 bases between. Germline V gene data show CDR1 as LGHNT and CDR2 as FRNRAP. This CDR3 has 14 amino acids. In DNA form, the CDR3 reads TGTGCTAGTGGTTTGGATTACAGGGAATTTACGCAGTATTTT. The encoded protein is CASGLDYREFTQYF.

V gene TRBV19 combines with J gene TRBJ2-3, with 7 bases identical to TRBD1. The J segment lost 4 bases and the V segment lost 4 bases, leaving 5 bases of the junction unmatched. CDR1 and CDR2 (germline): LNHDA, SQIVND (reference sequence). This CDR3 is 14 amino acids long. The CDR3 sequence is CASSNDRAPDTQYF. CDR3 coding DNA: TGTGCCAGTAGTAACGACAGGGCTCCAGATACGCAGTATTTT.

The rearrangement uses TRBV18 and TRBJ2-3; 7 bases fit TRBD1. This CDR3 has 16 amino acids. Losses at the gene ends were 5 bases for V and 0 bases for J; bases not matched to a gene: 8. Per the germline V gene, CDR1 is KGHSH and CDR2 is LQKENI. CDR3: CASSTGTARSTDTQYF. The DNA for the CDR3 is TGTGCCAGCTCAACTGGGACAGCTCGAAGCACAGATACGCAGTATTTT.

In this sample, this clone turned up many times. The gene calls are TRBV30 and TRBJ1-1; tentatively, D is TRBD1 (6 bases). Germline assignment: CDR1 GTSNPN and CDR2 SVGIG (reference sequence). The length of the CDR3 is 14 residues. Trimming removed 1 base from V and 4 bases from J, with 13 bases in between. The CDR3 region has the DNA TGTGCCTGGAGTGGACAGGCTGCCGGCACTGAAGCTTTCTTT. Amino acid sequence: CAWSGQAAGTEAFF. The whole variable domain, remainder taken from reference TRBV30 and TRBJ1-1, is SQTIHQWPATLVQPVGSPLSLECTVEGTSNPNLYWYRQAAGRGLQLLFYSVGIGQISSEVPQNLSASRPQDRQFILSSKKLLLSDSGFYLCAWSGQAAGTEAFFGQGTRLTVV.

This clone appeared a single time. The chain carries TRBV28 and TRBJ2-1; 9 bases are shared with TRBD2. V dropped 5 bases and J dropped 4; count of bases not matched to a gene: 3. Germline loops: CDR1 MDHEN, CDR2 SYDVKM. This CDR3 comprises 14 residues. The CDR3 DNA follows: TGTGCCAGCAGTATTAGCGGGAGTTACAATGAGCAGTTCTTC. This codes for CASSISGSYNEQFF.

The chain joins TRBV12-5 to TRBJ2-1, with 10 bases aligning to TRBD1. V gave up 1 base and J gave up 7 bases; unmatched junction bases: 16. Germline CDR1 reads LGHNT; CDR2 reads FRNRAP. The length of the CDR3 is 19 residues. CDR3 sequence (DNA): TGTGCTAGTGGTTTGGCCAAGAAAAACTCCGGGACAGGGGTGAATGAGCAGTTCTTC. Protein: CASGLAKKNSGTGVNEQFF. Using reference TRBV12-5 and TRBJ2-1 for the parts outside the CDR3, the full variable domain is DARVTQTPRHKVTEMGQEVTMRCQPILGHNTVFWYRQTMMQGLELLAYFRNRAPLDDSGMPKDRFSAEMPDATLATLKIQPSEPRDSAVYFCASGLAKKNSGTGVNEQFFGPGTRLTVL.

The rearrangement uses TRBV18 and TRBJ2-6; 7 nucleotides match TRBD1. The V gene's germline CDR1 is KGHSH and CDR2 LQKENI. The CDR3 totals 17 residues. V shed 5 bases, J shed 1 base, and the junction held 8 bases outside the gene matches. CDR3 nucleotides: TGTGCCAGCTCATACGGGACAGATTTTTCTGGGGCCAACGTCCTGACTTTC. Translation gives CASSYGTDFSGANVLTF.